This passage covers 8 T cell receptor beta chains from one sample sequenced in a study of T-cell reconstitution after alpha-beta-depleted transplantation in children. TCRbeta library construction was performed incorporating unique molecular identifiers. A single record per CDR3 protein comes from TCRdb applying MiXCR to the PCR reads. The table includes more than 85,000 distinct CDR3 sequences, around 7% detected once. The sample here was PBMCs, taken before TCRalphabeta/CD19-depleted stem cell transplant. These receptors were collected from a boy aged 2 to 10 with acute lymphoblastic leukemia, due to receive a stem cell transplant.

The chain couples TRBV11-3 to TRBJ2-3; no clear D gene. The V end lost 5 bases, the J end lost 0 bases, and 15 bases lay between the germline ends. The CDR3 totals 16 residues. CDR1 and CDR2 (germline): SGHNT, YENEEA. The CDR3 loop is CASSPNSHPSTDTQYF. Here the CDR3 DNA reads TGTGCCAGCAGCCCAAACTCACACCCAAGCACAGATACGCAGTATTTT.

This clonotype was detected a few times. The rearrangement links TRBV6-2 or TRBV6-3 to TRBJ1-6; TRBD1 matches at 8 bases. V trimming: 5 bases; J trimming: 7 bases; junction bases outside the gene matches: 4. CDR1 and CDR2 (germline): MNHEY, SVGEGT. The CDR3 totals 14 residues. The CDR3 DNA reads as TGTGCCAGCAGTCTGACAGGGGAAAATTCACCCCTCCACTTT. Amino acids: CASSLTGENSPLHF.

This chain connects TRBV29-1 to TRBJ1-1; unclear D gene. Germline V gene lookup returns CDR1 SQVTM and CDR2 ANQGSEA. Deletions cut 6 bases from V and 1 base from J, with 18 bases between. This CDR3 is 15 amino acids long. The CDR3, as DNA: TGCAGCGTGGCGGGTATAGGCCGGGGGAACACTGAAGCTTTCTTT. Encoded protein: CSVAGIGRGNTEAFF.

This chain joins TRBV27 and TRBJ2-1; D uncertain. Germline CDR1 is MNHEY and CDR2 is SMNVEV (reference sequence). The V end was cut by 7 bases, the J end by 6 bases, with 16 bases between. This CDR3 has 14 amino acids. The CDR3 coding sequence is TGTGCCAGCACTCTAAGTCCCGGAAGCAATGAGCAGTTCTTC. Translated: CASTLSPGSNEQFF.

This clonotype was picked up a small number of times. The chain combines TRBV10-3 with TRBJ2-6; D may be TRBD1 (5 bases). This CDR3 contains 17 residues. Trimming stripped 2 bases from V and 4 bases from J, with 15 bases between. The germline V gene encodes CDR1 ENHRY and CDR2 SYGVKD. The CDR3 nucleotides read TGTGCCATCAGTGAGGGACATGGGAAGAGGGGGGCCAACGTCCTGACTTTC. It codes for CAISEGHGKRGANVLTF.

This clonotype occurred a few times. The chain joins TRBV12-3 or TRBV12-4 to TRBJ1-2, with a tentative D call TRBD1 (5 bases). The CDR3 loop spans 15 amino acids. V lost 4 bases to trimming and J lost 4 bases, with 16 bases between them. CDR3 DNA: TGTGCCAGCAGTTCGTTCCCCGTCGACAGCTATGGCTACACCTTC. Translation gives CASSSFPVDSYGYTF.

Many counts were recorded for this clonotype. This chain links TRBV5-1 with TRBJ1-2; D not resolved. The CDR3 is 14 residues long. Germline V gene sequence: CDR1 SGHRS, CDR2 YFSETQ. The V and J ends lost 0 bases and 2 bases respectively, with 8 bases between them. CDR3 DNA sequence: TGCGCCAGCAGCTTGGAGGCCAGGAACTATGGCTACACCTTC. Encoded protein: CASSLEARNYGYTF.

This clonotype has only a few counts. V usage is TRBV21-1 and J usage is TRBJ2-7; TRBD1 reflects the table's D call only, with no check against the DNA. TRBV21-1 is described as a pseudogene. The CDR3 totals 16 residues. CDR3 region: CASSVLDRVPPYEQYF. The CDR3 region has the DNA TGTGCCAGCAGCGTCCTGGACAGGGTGCCGCCCTACGAGCAGTACTTC.